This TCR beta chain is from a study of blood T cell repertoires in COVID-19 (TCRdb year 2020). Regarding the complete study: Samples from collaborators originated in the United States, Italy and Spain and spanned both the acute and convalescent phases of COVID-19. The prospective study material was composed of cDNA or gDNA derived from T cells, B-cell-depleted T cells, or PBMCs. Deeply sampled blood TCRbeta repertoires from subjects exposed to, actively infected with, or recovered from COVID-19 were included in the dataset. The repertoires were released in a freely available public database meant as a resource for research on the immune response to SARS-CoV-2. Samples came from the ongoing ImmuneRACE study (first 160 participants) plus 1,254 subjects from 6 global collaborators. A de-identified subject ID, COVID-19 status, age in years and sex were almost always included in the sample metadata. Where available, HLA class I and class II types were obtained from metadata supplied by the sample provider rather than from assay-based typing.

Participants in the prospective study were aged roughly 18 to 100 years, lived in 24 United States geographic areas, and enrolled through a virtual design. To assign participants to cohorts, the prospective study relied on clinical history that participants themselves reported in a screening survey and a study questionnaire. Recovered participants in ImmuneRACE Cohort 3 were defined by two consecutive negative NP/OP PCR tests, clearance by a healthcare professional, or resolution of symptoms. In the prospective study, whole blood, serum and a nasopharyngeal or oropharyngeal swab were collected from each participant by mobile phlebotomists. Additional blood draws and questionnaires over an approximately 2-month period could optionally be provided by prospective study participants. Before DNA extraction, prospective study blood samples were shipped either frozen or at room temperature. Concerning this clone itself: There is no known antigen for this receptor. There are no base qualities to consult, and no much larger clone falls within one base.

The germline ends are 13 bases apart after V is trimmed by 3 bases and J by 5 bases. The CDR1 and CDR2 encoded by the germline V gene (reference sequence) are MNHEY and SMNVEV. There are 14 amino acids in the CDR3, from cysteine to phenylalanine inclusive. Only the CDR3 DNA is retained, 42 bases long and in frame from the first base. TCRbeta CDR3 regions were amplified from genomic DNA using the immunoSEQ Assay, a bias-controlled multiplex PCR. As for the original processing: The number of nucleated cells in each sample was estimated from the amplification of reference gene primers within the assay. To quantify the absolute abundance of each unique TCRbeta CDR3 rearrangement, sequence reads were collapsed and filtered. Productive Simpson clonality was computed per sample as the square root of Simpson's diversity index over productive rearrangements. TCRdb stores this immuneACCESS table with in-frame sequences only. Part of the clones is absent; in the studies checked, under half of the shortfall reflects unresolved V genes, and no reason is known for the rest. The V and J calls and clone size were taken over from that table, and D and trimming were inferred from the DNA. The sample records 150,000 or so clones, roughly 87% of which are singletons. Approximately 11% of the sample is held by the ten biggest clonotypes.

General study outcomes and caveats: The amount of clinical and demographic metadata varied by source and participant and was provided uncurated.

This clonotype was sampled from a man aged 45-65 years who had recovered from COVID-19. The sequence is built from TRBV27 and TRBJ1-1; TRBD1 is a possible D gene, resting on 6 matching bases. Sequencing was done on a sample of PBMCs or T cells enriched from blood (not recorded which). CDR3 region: CASSFSGARTEAFF. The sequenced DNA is TGTGCCAGCAGTTTCTCAGGGGCGAGGACTGAAGCTTTCTTT.